The clone carrying this T cell receptor beta chain appeared a few times. What it binds is not known. Together with a sample-barcoded 5' primer, a J-beta primer mix was included in a second PCR lasting roughly 6 to 12 cycles. One entry per CDR3 protein, called by TCRdb with MiXCR from the 5' RACE reads. The sample has around 1.5 million distinct CDR3 sequences, around 59% seen once. The CDR3 length is 12 residues. Looked up from germline, CDR1 is SGHTA and CDR2 is FQGNSA. The data originate from a study of blood T cells in healthy people across ages. Study-wide results and limits: As age increased, TCR beta diversity per million T cells fell in a roughly linear fashion.

The sample comprised blood. The chain links TRBV7-2 to TRBJ2-5, with a possible D match to TRBD1 (5 bases). The J call may be mistaken, given a closer DNA end match to TRBJ2-7. The TCR comes from a man between 18 and 35 years old in good health. The CDR3 protein is CASSLTATEQYF. CDR3 DNA sequence: TGTGCCAGCAGCCTGACAGCAACCGAGCAGTACTTC.